The 8 T cell receptor beta chains reported below all come from one sample, sequenced in a study of human T cells and chemical hapten exposure. Time point given: patch test 1, 2 weeks after DPC sensitization. Treatment described: therapeutic diphenylcyclopropenone sensitization with weekly scalp DPC. In TCRdb, the RACE reads were re-called with MiXCR into one record per CDR3 protein. The sample has about 340,000 distinct CDR3 sequences, 6% to 8.5% seen once. The sequencing here drew on whole blood, taken in connection with sensitization to the hapten diphenylcyclopropenone (DPC). The receptors stem from a woman younger than 30 with alopecia areata. Some clones in this sample may be carry-over from other donors' samples.

The gene calls are TRBV6-5 and TRBJ1-6, with 8 bases identical to TRBD1. Per the germline V gene, CDR1 is MNHEY and CDR2 is SVGAGI. CDR3 length equals 13 residues. V was pared by 7 bases and J by 9 bases, with 5 bases of the junction left unmatched. CDR3 sequence: CASTRTGTSPLHF. The DNA of the CDR3 is TGTGCCAGCACGAGGACAGGGACTTCACCCCTCCACTTT.

The table lists this clonotype with many counts. V is TRBV29-1 and J is TRBJ2-6; tentative D call: TRBD1 (6 bases). From germline, CDR1 is SQVTM and CDR2 ANQGSEA. CDR3 length equals 15 residues. V was pared by 2 bases and J by 2 bases, with 10 bases between. The CDR3 loop is CSVEQGHAGANVLTF. DNA for the CDR3: TGCAGCGTTGAACAGGGACACGCTGGGGCCAACGTCCTGACTTTC.

This clonotype appeared a few times. This rearrangement joins TRBV27 to TRBJ1-5, with 7 bases that match TRBD1. This CDR3 spans 14 amino acids. With 6 bases clipped from V and 4 bases from J, the junction kept 6 bases outside the gene matches. Germline V gene lookup returns CDR1 MNHEY and CDR2 SMNVEV (reference sequence). This chain's CDR3 is CASSWGQPNQPQHF. The CDR3, as DNA: TGTGCCAGCAGCTGGGGACAGCCGAATCAGCCCCAGCATTTT.

This chain connects TRBV7-3 to TRBJ1-2; 10 nucleotides line up with TRBD1. The CDR3 is made up of 13 amino acids. Trimming took 5 bases from V and 8 from J; bases not matched to a gene: 5. The germline gives CDR1 SGHTA, CDR2 FQGTGA. The CDR3 bases are TGTGCCAGCAGCCCAGACAGGGGGCTAGGCTACACCTTC. Its translation is CASSPDRGLGYTF.

This clonotype has more than one count but fewer than ten. At one of its ends the junction is not consistent with the germline gene, which may arise from a read error. This chain links TRBV6-5 with TRBJ1-6; D is unresolved. The CDR3 has 12 residues. Per the germline V gene, CDR1 is MNHEY and CDR2 is SVGAGI. The CDR3 loop reads CASRYSYSPLHF. Written as DNA, the CDR3 is TGTGCCAGCAGGTACTCCTATTCACCCCTCCACTTT.

This clonotype came up a few times. The chain couples TRBV28 to TRBJ2-2; 9 bases match TRBD2. The trim removed 5 bases at V and 4 bases at J, leaving 2 bases unmatched. CDR3 length: 14 amino acids. From germline, CDR1 is MDHEN and CDR2 SYDVKM. In DNA, the CDR3 is TGTGCCAGCAGTCTACTAGCGGGCACCGGGGAGCTGTTTTTT. It encodes CASSLLAGTGELFF.

The sample holds many counts of this clonotype. The rearrangement links TRBV12-3 or TRBV12-4 to TRBJ2-1; D might be TRBD1 or TRBD2, each matching 5 bases. The CDR3 has 13 amino acids. Between the trimmed V and J ends, which lost 5 bases and 11 bases, there was a span of 16 bases. The CDR3 nucleotides are TGTGCCAGCAGTCTCCTAAAAAAGGGACAGCAGTTCTTC. It encodes CASSLLKKGQQFF.

A remark on this clonotype: This could be a read error, since a much larger clone is one nucleotide away. V usage is TRBV12-3 or TRBV12-4 and J usage is TRBJ2-3; D might be TRBD1 or TRBD2, each matching 7 bases. The CDR3 is 16 residues long. CDR3 sequence (DNA): TGTGCCAGCAGTTCCCCAGGGGGGGCCTCCACAGATACGCAGAATTTT. Translation gives CASSSPGGASTDTQNF.